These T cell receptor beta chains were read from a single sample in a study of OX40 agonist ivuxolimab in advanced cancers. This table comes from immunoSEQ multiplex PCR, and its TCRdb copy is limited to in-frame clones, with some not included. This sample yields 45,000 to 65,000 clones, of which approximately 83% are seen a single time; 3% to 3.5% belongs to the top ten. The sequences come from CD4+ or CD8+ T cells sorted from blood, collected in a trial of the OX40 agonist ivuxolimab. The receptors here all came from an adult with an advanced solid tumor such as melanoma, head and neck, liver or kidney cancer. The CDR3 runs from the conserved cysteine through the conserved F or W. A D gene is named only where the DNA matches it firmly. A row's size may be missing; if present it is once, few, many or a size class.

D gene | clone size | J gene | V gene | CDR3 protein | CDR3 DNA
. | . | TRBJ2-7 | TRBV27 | CASSLFPTYEQYF | TGTGCCAGCAGTTTATTCCCGACCTACGAGCAGTACTTC
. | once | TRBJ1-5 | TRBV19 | CASSTIRDQPQHF | TGTGCCAGTAGTACAATCAGGGATCAGCCCCAGCATTTT
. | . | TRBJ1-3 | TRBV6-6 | CASSISAPGNTIYF | TGTGCCAGCAGCATTTCAGCACCAGGAAACACCATATATTTT
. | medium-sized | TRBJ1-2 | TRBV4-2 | CASSLGGGQGYTF | TGTGCCAGCAGCCTAGGGGGGGGTCAGGGCTACACCTTC
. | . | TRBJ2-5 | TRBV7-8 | CASSQGRGAFVQETQYF | TGTGCCAGCAGCCAAGGACGGGGAGCGTTTGTCCAAGAGACCCAGTACTTC
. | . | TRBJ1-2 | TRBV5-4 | CASSLQNYGYTF | TGTGCCAGCAGCTTACAAAACTATGGCTACACCTTC
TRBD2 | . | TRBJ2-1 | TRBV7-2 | CASRTSGGSFEQFF | TGTGCCAGCCGGACTAGCGGGGGATCCTTTGAGCAGTTCTTC
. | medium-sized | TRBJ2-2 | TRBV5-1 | CASSLGDPTGELFF | TGCGCCAGCAGCTTGGGGGACCCCACTGGGGAGCTGTTTTTT
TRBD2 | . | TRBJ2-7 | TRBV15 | CATSRDPGGRTSGQGEQYF | TGTGCCACCAGCAGAGATCCGGGGGGTAGAACTAGCGGCCAGGGCGAGCAGTACTTC
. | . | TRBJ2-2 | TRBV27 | CASRTRTASPAGELFF | TGTGCCAGCAGGACACGGACAGCATCTCCCGCCGGGGAGCTGTTTTTT
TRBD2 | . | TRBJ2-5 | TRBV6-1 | CASIVGGAEETQYF | TGTGCCAGCATCGTCGGGGGGGCCGAAGAGACCCAGTACTTC
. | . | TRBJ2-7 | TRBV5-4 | CASSLLGTYEQYF | TGTGCCAGCAGCTTGCTGGGCACCTACGAGCAGTACTTC
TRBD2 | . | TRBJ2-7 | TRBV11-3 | CASSPGLAGGYEQYF | TGTGCCAGCAGCCCGGGACTAGCGGGGGGTTACGAGCAGTACTTC
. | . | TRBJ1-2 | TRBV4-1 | CASSQDHQGGYGYTF | TGCGCCAGCAGCCAAGATCACCAGGGTGGCTATGGCTACACCTTC
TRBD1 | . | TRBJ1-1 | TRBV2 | CASSEAQGARTEAFF | TGTGCCAGCAGTGAAGCGCAGGGGGCGAGGACTGAAGCTTTCTTT
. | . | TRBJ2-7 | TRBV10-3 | CAISGGGLGVEQYF | TGTGCCATCAGTGGGGGGGGCCTGGGGGTCGAGCAGTACTTC
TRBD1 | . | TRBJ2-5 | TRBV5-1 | CASSWDRTGETQYF | TGCGCCAGCAGCTGGGACAGGACGGGAGAGACCCAGTACTTC